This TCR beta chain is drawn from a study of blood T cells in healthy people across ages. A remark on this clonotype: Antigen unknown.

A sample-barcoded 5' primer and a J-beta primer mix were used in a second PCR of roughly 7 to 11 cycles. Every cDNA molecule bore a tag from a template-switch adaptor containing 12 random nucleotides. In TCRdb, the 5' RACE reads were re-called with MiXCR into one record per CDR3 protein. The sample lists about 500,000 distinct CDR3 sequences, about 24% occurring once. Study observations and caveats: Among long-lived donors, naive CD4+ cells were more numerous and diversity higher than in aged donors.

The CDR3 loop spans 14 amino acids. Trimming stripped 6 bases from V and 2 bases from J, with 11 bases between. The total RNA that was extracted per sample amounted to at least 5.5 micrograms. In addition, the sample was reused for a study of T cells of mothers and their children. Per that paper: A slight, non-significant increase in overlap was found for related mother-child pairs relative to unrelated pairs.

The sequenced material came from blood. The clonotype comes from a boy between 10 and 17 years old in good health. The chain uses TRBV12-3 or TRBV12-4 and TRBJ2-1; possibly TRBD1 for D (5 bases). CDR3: CASSSDMTYNEQFF. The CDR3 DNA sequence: TGTGCCAGCAGCTCGGACATGACCTACAATGAGCAGTTCTTC.